A selection of T cell receptor beta chains follows, all from one sample in a study of T cell clones after liver transplantation. Produced via immunoSEQ multiplex PCR; TCRdb's table is partial and in-frame only. The table has about 80,000 clones, roughly 80% seen once; the top ten hold 0.45% to 0.6%. The sample here was CD4+ T cells from blood, taken approximately 45 months after liver transplant. The receptors derive from a human patient who received a liver transplant. Some T cells may be supplied by the graft donor. The CDR3 runs from the conserved cysteine through the conserved F or W. D genes are given only for firm matches. Not every row has a clone size; where given, it reads once, few, many or a size class.

d_call	clone_size	j_call	v_call	cdr3_nt	cdr3_aa
TRBD2	medium-sized	TRBJ2-7	TRBV10-2	TGCGCCAGCAATCATAAAGCGGGAGGGGGCGAGCAGTACTTC	CASNHKAGGGEQYF
.	.	TRBJ2-6	TRBV4-1	TGCGCCAGCAGCCAAGTTCGGTCAGGGGCTAACTCTGGGGCCAACGTCCTGACTTTC	CASSQVRSGANSGANVLTF
TRBD2	.	TRBJ2-7	TRBV25-1	TGTGCCAGCAGTACACTAGCGCGCTACGAGCAGTACTTC	CASSTLARYEQYF
.	.	TRBJ2-3	TRBV6-6	TGTGCCAGCAGCCCCAGGGGATCAGCAGATACGCAGTATTTT	CASSPRGSADTQYF
TRBD1	.	TRBJ1-1	TRBV7-9	TGTGCCAGCAGCAAAACGGACAGGGGGAACACTGAAGCTTTCTTT	CASSKTDRGNTEAFF
TRBD2	.	TRBJ2-5	TRBV2	TGTGCCAGCACCGCTAGCGGGAGGAGCCTGGAGACCCAGTACTTC	CASTASGRSLETQYF
.	few	TRBJ2-1	TRBV6-5	TGTGCCAGCAGTTCTCTTACTCGAACCCCTCTCAATGAGCAGTTCTTC	CASSSLTRTPLNEQFF
.	.	TRBJ1-1	TRBV27	TGTGCCAGCAAACCTAGACCTCGGACCGGGGGCGCGGGGAGGTACACTGAAGCTTTCTTT	CASKPRPRTGGAGRYTEAFF
TRBD1	.	TRBJ1-5	TRBV19	TGTGCCAGTAGTGGAGTGGAGACAGGGGGCCAGCCCCAGCATTTT	CASSGVETGGQPQHF
.	.	TRBJ1-1	TRBV27	TGTGCCAGCAGTTTACAGGGTGGGGGGTTCACTGAAGCTTTCTTT	CASSLQGGGFTEAFF
.	few	TRBJ1-2	TRBV28	TGTGCCACGTACCGACCCTATGGCTACACCTTC	CATYRPYGYTF